Presented here are 21 T cell receptor beta chains from one specimen sequenced in a study of CD4+ T cells in melanoma. Using immunoSEQ multiplex PCR, the repertoire was profiled, and TCRdb retains in-frame clones only, with some absent. Of about 140,000 clones listed, nearly 95% are singletons. The receptors here all came from a human donor with melanoma.

On this clone: A read error may account for a junction end that differs from germline. The chain carries TRBV9 and TRBJ1-3; D gene ambiguous. CDR3 length equals 16 residues. CDR1 and CDR2 (germline): SGDLS, YYNGEE. In DNA, the CDR3 is TGTGCCAGCGGCGTAGCCCCCGGCAACTCTGGAAACACCATATATTTT. Protein sequence: CASGVAPGNSGNTIYF.

V gene TRBV7-9 combines with J gene TRBJ2-6; 7 bases match TRBD2. CDR3 length: 17 residues. Germline assignment: CDR1 SEHNR and CDR2 FQNEAQ (reference sequence). The V gene end was trimmed by 1 base and the J gene end by 0 bases; junction bases not matched to a gene: 3. CDR3 DNA sequence: TGTGCCAGCAGCTTAGGGGGGGGATACTCTGGGGCCAACGTCCTGACTTTC. It yields the protein CASSLGGGYSGANVLTF.

The J gene is TRBJ2-3, the V gene TRBV4-2; 10 bases fit TRBD2. Per the germline V gene, CDR1 is LGHNA and CDR2 is YNFKEQ. The CDR3 is 15 residues long. With V trimmed by 1 base and J by 4 bases, 2 bases remained unmatched. The CDR3 DNA sequence: TGTGCCAGCAGCCAAGCCGGGACTAGCGCAGATACGCAGTATTTT. Its translation: CASSQAGTSADTQYF.

This chain connects TRBV5-1 to TRBJ2-3; D is unclear. Per germline, CDR1 SGHRS and CDR2 YFSETQ. This CDR3 is built from 15 residues. Trimming removed 0 bases at V and 1 base at J, with 9 bases between. The CDR3 region has the DNA TGCGCCAGCAGCTTGGTGGTCCGGGGCACAGATACGCAGTATTTT. Protein product: CASSLVVRGTDTQYF.

The chain uses TRBV27 and TRBJ2-3; TRBD2 matches 16 bases. CDR3 size: 20 residues. Germline trimming cut 6 bases from V and 5 bases from J; bases unmatched to any gene: 17. The germline V gene encodes CDR1 MNHEY and CDR2 SMNVEV (reference sequence). The CDR3 nucleotides read TGTGCCAGCAGACGTTCCGGGACTAGCGGGGGGGAGTTTCTAGGAGATACGCAGTATTTT. Amino acid sequence: CASRRSGTSGGEFLGDTQYF.

The chain uses TRBV5-1 and TRBJ1-1; no firm D call. This CDR3 is 14 amino acids long. Between the trimmed V and J ends, which lost 3 bases and 1 base, there was a span of 10 bases. Germline loops: CDR1 SGHRS, CDR2 YFSETQ. The CDR3 loop reads CASSSYSSNTEAFF. Written as DNA, the CDR3 is TGCGCCAGCAGCTCTTACAGCTCGAACACTGAAGCTTTCTTT.

The gene calls are TRBV5-4 and TRBJ2-2; 9 positions match TRBD1. Trimming cost V 4 bases and J 3 bases; bases outside gene matches: 4. There are 15 residues in the CDR3. Germline V gene sequence: CDR1 SGHNT, CDR2 YYREEE (reference sequence). For the CDR3, the DNA is TGTGCCAGCAGCCCAAACAGGGGGCACACCGGGGAGCTGTTTTTT. This translates into CASSPNRGHTGELFF.

The V and J genes are TRBV5-1 and TRBJ1-6, with TRBD1 as a possible D gene (5 bases). CDR3 length: 14 residues. The V end lost 0 bases, the J end lost 10 bases, and 11 bases lay between the germline ends. CDR1 and CDR2 (germline): SGHRS, YFSETQ. CDR3 in amino acids: CASSLESRGSPLHF. The CDR3 DNA reads TGCGCCAGCAGCTTGGAGTCCCGGGGGTCACCCCTCCACTTT.

The chain uses TRBV7-3 and TRBJ2-1; 8 nucleotides line up with TRBD1. Germline-derived CDR1 and CDR2 are SGHTA and FQGTGA. The CDR3 runs 14 residues. The ends lost 3 bases at V and 4 bases at J; junction bases unmatched: 2. CDR3 DNA: TGTGCCAGCAGCTTGGACAGGGCGTACAATGAGCAGTTCTTC. Its translation is CASSLDRAYNEQFF.

V is TRBV18 and J is TRBJ2-4; 7 bases line up with TRBD1. This CDR3 has 16 residues. Germline V gene sequence: CDR1 KGHSH, CDR2 LQKENI. J was trimmed by 1 base and V by 3 bases; bases with no gene match: 6. The CDR3 loop reads CASSPETTGAKNIQYF. The CDR3 region has the DNA TGTGCCAGCTCACCGGAAACGACAGGGGCCAAAAACATTCAGTACTTC.

This clone has just one count. The chain is built from TRBV9 and TRBJ2-3; 7 bases align to TRBD2. Per germline, CDR1 SGDLS and CDR2 YYNGEE. After removal of 3 bases from V and 3 bases from J, the junction contained 7 bases not matched to a gene. This CDR3 is built from 15 residues. CDR3 region: CASSAGGGWTDTQYF. The DNA of the CDR3 is TGTGCCAGCAGCGCGGGGGGAGGTTGGACAGATACGCAGTATTTT.

The chain has TRBV5-1 and TRBJ1-2; D is unclear. V was pared by 0 bases and J by 4 bases, with 10 bases between. The CDR3 has 14 amino acids. In germline, CDR1 is SGHRS, CDR2 YFSETQ. CDR3 sequence: CASSLGMEAYGYTF. CDR3 DNA: TGCGCCAGCAGCTTGGGTATGGAGGCCTATGGCTACACCTTC.

The CDR3 region is CASSLAPGAREAFF. The CDR3 nucleotides are TGTGCCAGCAGCTTGGCCCCAGGGGCGAGGGAAGCTTTCTTT. The chain couples TRBV5-4 to TRBJ1-1; D possibly corresponds to TRBD1 (6 bases). The V and J ends lost 0 bases and 8 bases respectively, with 14 bases between them. Germline values: CDR1 SGHNT, CDR2 YYREEE (reference sequence). The CDR3 contains 14 residues.

V is TRBV11-1 and J is TRBJ1-2; D is uncertain. Between the trimmed V and J ends, which lost 0 bases and 0 bases, there was a span of 2 bases. Germline CDR1 is SGHAT and CDR2 is FQDESV (reference sequence). This CDR3 spans 13 amino acids. The CDR3 sequence: CASSLATNYGYTF. The CDR3 DNA reads as TGTGCCAGCAGCTTAGCAACTAACTATGGCTACACCTTC.

V gene TRBV6-1 combines with J gene TRBJ2-7; TRBD2 matches 7 bases. This CDR3 has 14 residues. Per germline, CDR1 MNHNS and CDR2 SASEGT. V lost 4 bases and J lost 7; bases outside the gene matches: 10. The CDR3 DNA is TGTGCCAGCAGTGTCCAGTCTCGGGGAGGGGAGCAGTACTTC. Translation gives CASSVQSRGGEQYF.

The genes are TRBV4-1 and TRBJ2-7; D gene unclear. Germline V CDR1 and CDR2: MGHRA, YSYEKL. The V end lost 0 bases, the J end lost 0 bases, and 15 bases lay between the germline ends. The CDR3 is 17 residues long. The CDR3 loop reads CASSQERVRTSSYEQYF. Here the CDR3 DNA reads TGCGCCAGCAGCCAAGAGAGAGTGCGCACAAGCTCCTACGAGCAGTACTTC.

The V and J genes are TRBV2 and TRBJ2-5; a weak D match, TRBD2 (6 bases). The DNA end lines up better with TRBJ2-7; the J call may be wrong. Germline V gene lookup returns CDR1 SNHLY and CDR2 FYNNEI. The CDR3 sequence is 14 residues long. CDR3 region: CASSRAGSSYEQYF. The DNA of the CDR3 is TGTGCCAGCAGTCGAGCGGGTAGCTCCTACGAGCAGTACTTC.

V and J are TRBV6-1 and TRBJ2-7; 7 bases align to TRBD2. The CDR3 covers 13 residues. Germline V gene data show CDR1 as MNHNS and CDR2 as SASEGT. V was pared by 1 base and J by 6 bases, with 3 bases of the junction left unmatched. The CDR3 is CASSEVRGGEQYF. CDR3 in DNA: TGTGCCAGCAGTGAAGTGCGCGGGGGCGAGCAGTACTTC.

The V and J genes are TRBV6-1 and TRBJ2-3; 10 bases fit TRBD2. From germline, CDR1 is MNHNS and CDR2 SASEGT. V lost 5 bases to trimming and J lost 6 bases; unmatched junction nucleotides: 8. This CDR3 comprises 15 residues. CDR3 region: CASSQSSGGRDTQYF. Here the CDR3 DNA reads TGTGCCAGCAGTCAATCTAGCGGGGGTCGGGATACGCAGTATTTT.

The gene calls are TRBV30 and TRBJ1-4; D possibly corresponds to TRBD1 (5 bases). Per the germline V gene, CDR1 is GTSNPN and CDR2 is SVGIG (reference sequence). This CDR3 is 14 amino acids long. V lost 3 bases to trimming and J lost 6 bases, with 14 bases between them. The CDR3 sequence is CAWSVGGAHEKLFF. The CDR3, as DNA: TGTGCCTGGAGCGTCGGCGGGGCACATGAAAAACTGTTTTTT.

The rearrangement joins TRBV2 to TRBJ1-1; no clear D. V was trimmed by 7 bases and J by 1 base, leaving 13 bases between them. CDR3 length: 14 residues. CDR1 is SNHLY and CDR2 is FYNNEI in the germline V gene. CDR3 coding DNA: TGTGCCAGCACCCTCTCCTCAGGGAACACTGAAGCTTTCTTT. Protein: CASTLSSGNTEAFF.